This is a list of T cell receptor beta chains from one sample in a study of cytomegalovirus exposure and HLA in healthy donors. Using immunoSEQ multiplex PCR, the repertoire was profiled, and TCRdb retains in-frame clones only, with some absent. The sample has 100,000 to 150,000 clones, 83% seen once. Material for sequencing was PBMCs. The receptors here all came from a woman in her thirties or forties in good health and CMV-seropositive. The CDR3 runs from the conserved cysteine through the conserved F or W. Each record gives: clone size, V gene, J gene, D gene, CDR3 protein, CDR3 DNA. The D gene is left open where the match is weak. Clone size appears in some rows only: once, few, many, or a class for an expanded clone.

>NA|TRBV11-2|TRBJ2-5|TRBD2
CASSFRTSGEETQYF
TGTGCCAGCAGCTTCAGAACTAGCGGCGAAGAGACCCAGTACTTC
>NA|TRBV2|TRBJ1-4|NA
CASSEYKGVSEKLFF
TGTGCCAGCAGTGAATATAAGGGGGTCTCGGAAAAACTGTTTTTT
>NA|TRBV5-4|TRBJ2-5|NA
CASSLPGQETQYF
TGTGCCAGCAGCTTGCCCGGGCAAGAGACCCAGTACTTC
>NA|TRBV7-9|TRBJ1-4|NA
CASSAGDGEKLFF
TGTGCCAGCAGCGCAGGGGATGGTGAAAAACTGTTTTTT
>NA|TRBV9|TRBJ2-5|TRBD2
CASSLSGVAPQETQYF
TGTGCCAGCAGCTTGAGCGGGGTCGCCCCCCAAGAGACCCAGTACTTC
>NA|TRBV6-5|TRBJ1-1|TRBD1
CASRAGTENTEAFF
TGTGCCAGCAGGGCCGGGACAGAGAACACTGAAGCTTTCTTT
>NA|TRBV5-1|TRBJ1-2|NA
CASSPVGPKGDGYTF
TGCGCCAGCAGCCCCGTAGGACCCAAGGGGGATGGCTACACCTTC
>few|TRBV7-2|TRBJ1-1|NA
CASSSDSIAEAFF
TGTGCCAGCAGTTCCGACAGTATCGCTGAAGCTTTCTTT
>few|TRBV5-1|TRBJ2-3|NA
CASSLLGQITDTQYF
TGCGCCAGCAGCTTGTTAGGACAGATCACAGATACGCAGTATTTT
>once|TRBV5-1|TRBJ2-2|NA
CASSFGSASGTGELFF
TGCGCCAGCAGCTTTGGCTCTGCGTCGGGCACCGGGGAGCTGTTTTTT
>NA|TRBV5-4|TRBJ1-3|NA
CASSLLQGTGNTIYF
TGTGCCAGCAGCCTACTACAGGGAACTGGAAACACCATATATTTT
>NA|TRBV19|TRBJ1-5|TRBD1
CASSIWGGWTGGAGGDQPQHF
TGTGCCAGTAGTATATGGGGGGGTTGGACAGGGGGCGCCGGGGGGGATCAGCCCCAGCATTTT
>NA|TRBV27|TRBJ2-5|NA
CASRQTGSRETQYF
TGTGCCAGCAGGCAAACAGGGAGCAGAGAGACCCAGTACTTC
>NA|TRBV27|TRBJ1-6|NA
CASSLVAGSSPLHF
TGTGCCAGCAGTTTAGTTGCAGGGTCTTCACCCCTCCACTTT
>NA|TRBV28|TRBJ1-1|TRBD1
CASSFQTRTGDTEAFF
TGTGCCAGCAGTTTTCAGACAAGGACAGGGGACACTGAAGCTTTCTTT
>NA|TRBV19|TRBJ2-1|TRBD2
CASSILEGGTGNEQFF
TGTGCCAGTAGTATTTTGGAGGGAGGGACCGGCAATGAGCAGTTCTTC
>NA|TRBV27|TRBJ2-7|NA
CASSDSVDDEQYF
TGTGCCAGCAGCGACAGCGTTGACGACGAGCAGTACTTC
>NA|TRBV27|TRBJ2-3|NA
CASSLYQSTDTQYF
TGTGCCAGCAGTTTATACCAGAGCACAGATACGCAGTATTTT
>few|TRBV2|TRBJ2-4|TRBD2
CASRTSGRVPTNIQYF
TGTGCCAGCAGAACTAGCGGGAGGGTGCCGACAAACATTCAGTACTTC
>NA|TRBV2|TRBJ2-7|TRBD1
CASSEQGQGIYEQYF
TGTGCCAGCAGTGAACAGGGACAGGGAATCTACGAGCAGTACTTC
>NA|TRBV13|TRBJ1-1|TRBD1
CASNSQGRNTEAFF
TGTGCCAGCAACTCACAGGGGAGGAACACTGAAGCTTTCTTT
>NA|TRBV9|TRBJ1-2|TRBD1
CASSGTGGGYGYTF
TGTGCCAGCAGCGGGACAGGGGGAGGCTATGGCTACACCTTC
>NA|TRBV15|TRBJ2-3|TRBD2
CATRREGDTQYF
TGTGCCACCAGGAGGGAGGGAGATACGCAGTATTTT
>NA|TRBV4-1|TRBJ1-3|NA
CASSQDWTASNTIYF
TGCGCCAGCAGCCAAGATTGGACAGCGAGCAACACCATATATTTT
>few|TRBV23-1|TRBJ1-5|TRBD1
CASSQSGTGLIQPQHF
TGCGCCAGCAGTCAATCGGGGACAGGGCTAATTCAGCCCCAGCATTTT
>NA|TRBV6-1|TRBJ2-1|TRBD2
CASGLLASYNEQFF
TGTGCCAGCGGATTACTAGCGTCCTACAATGAGCAGTTCTTC
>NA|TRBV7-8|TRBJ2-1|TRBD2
CASRAGLAINNEQFF
TGTGCCAGCAGAGCGGGACTAGCGATAAACAATGAGCAGTTCTTC
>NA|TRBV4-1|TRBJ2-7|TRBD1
CASSLGQGQSYEQYF
TGCGCCAGCAGCCTAGGACAGGGCCAGTCCTACGAGCAGTACTTC
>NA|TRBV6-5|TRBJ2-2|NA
CASSYSGLANTGELFF
TGTGCTAGCAGTTACTCGGGGCTTGCGAACACCGGGGAGCTGTTTTTT
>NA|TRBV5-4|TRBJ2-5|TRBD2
CASSLWLAGQETQYF
TGTGCCAGCAGCTTGTGGCTAGCGGGGCAAGAGACCCAGTACTTC
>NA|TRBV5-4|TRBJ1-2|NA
CASSLDTRGGYTF
TGTGCCAGCAGCTTGGACACCCGGGGTGGCTACACCTTC
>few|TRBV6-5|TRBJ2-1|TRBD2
CASSYSGGSSYNEQFF
TGTGCCAGCAGTTACTCGGGGGGGTCCTCCTACAATGAGCAGTTCTTC
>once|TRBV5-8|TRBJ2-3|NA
CASSGSGHRGDTQYF
TGTGCCAGCAGCGGTTCCGGACACCGAGGAGATACGCAGTATTTT
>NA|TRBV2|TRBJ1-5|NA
CASSEWGGGGNQPQHF
TGTGCCAGCAGTGAATGGGGAGGGGGAGGCAATCAGCCCCAGCATTTT
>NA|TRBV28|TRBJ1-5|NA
CASSGGADNQPQHF
TGTGCCAGCAGTGGGGGGGCAGACAATCAGCCCCAGCATTTT
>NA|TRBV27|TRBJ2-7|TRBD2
CASSFPGLAGRNEQYF
TGTGCCAGCAGTTTCCCGGGACTAGCGGGAAGGAACGAGCAGTACTTC
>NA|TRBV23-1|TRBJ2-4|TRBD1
CASSQSTGGYKNIQYF
TGCGCCAGCAGTCAATCGACAGGGGGATACAAAAACATTCAGTACTTC
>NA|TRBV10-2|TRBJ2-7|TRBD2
CASRPTSDLTAQYF
TGCGCCAGCAGACCAACTAGCGACCTTACTGCGCAGTACTTC
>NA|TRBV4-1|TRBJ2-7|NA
CASSQDVREVPTEQYF
TGCGCCAGCAGCCAAGATGTCCGGGAAGTCCCTACCGAGCAGTACTTC
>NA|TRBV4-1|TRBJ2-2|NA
CASSQGGGFSGELFF
TGCGCCAGCAGCCAAGGTGGCGGTTTCTCCGGGGAGCTGTTTTTT
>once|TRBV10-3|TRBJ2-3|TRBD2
CAISETMTSGGTDTQYF
TGTGCCATCAGTGAGACTATGACTAGCGGGGGCACAGATACGCAGTATTTT
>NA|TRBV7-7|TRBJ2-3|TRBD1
CASSSTGITDTQYF
TGTGCTAGCAGCTCGACAGGGATAACAGATACGCAGTATTTT
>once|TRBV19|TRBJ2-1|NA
CASPRGGPKNEQFF
TGTGCCAGTCCCCGTGGTGGCCCCAAGAATGAGCAGTTCTTC
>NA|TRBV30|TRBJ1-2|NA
CAWSPQGALAYGYTF
TGTGCCTGGAGTCCTCAAGGGGCTCTTGCTTATGGCTACACCTTC
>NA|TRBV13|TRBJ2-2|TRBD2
CASSLGAGKTGELFF
TGTGCCAGCAGCTTAGGAGCGGGAAAAACCGGGGAGCTGTTTTTT
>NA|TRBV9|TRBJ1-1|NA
CASSVAQGMGSEAFF
TGTGCCAGCAGCGTAGCTCAGGGAATGGGATCTGAAGCTTTCTTT
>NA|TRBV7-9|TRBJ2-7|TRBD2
CADQRASGSYEQYF
TGTGCCGACCAGCGGGCTAGCGGGAGTTACGAGCAGTACTTC
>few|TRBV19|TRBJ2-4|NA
CASTLDPGKNIQYF
TGTGCCAGTACCCTGGACCCGGGGAAAAACATTCAGTACTTC
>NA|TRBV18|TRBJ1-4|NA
CASSPGSAGEKLFF
TGTGCCAGCTCACCGGGGAGCGCTGGGGAAAAACTGTTTTTT
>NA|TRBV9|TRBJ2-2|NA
CASSGDLNTGELFF
TGTGCCAGCAGCGGCGACTTGAACACCGGGGAGCTGTTTTTT
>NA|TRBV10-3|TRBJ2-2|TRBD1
CALQGDTGELFF
TGTGCCCTTCAGGGGGACACCGGGGAGCTGTTTTTT
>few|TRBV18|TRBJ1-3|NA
CASSPPSGESGNTIYF
TGTGCCAGCTCACCACCGTCGGGGGAGTCTGGAAACACCATATATTTT